The 3 T cell receptor beta chains below were found in one sample sequenced in a study of shared clonotypes between healthy human individuals. Naive CD8 cells were CD45RO-negative, positively selected for CCR7, excluding terminally differentiated effector memory CD45RA+ cells. The protocol was immunoSEQ multiplex PCR, while the TCRdb copy is restricted to in-frame clones and leaves out a portion. The data contain some 2,000,000 clones, roughly 95% of them seen just once; the ten biggest clones take up about 1.1%. The sequenced material came from naive CD8+ T cells sorted from blood. These receptors were collected from a man in his late teens or twenties in good health.

The gene calls are TRBV7-9 and TRBJ2-7; either TRBD1 or TRBD2 may supply D (6 bases each). Germline V gene data show CDR1 as SEHNR and CDR2 as FQNEAQ (reference sequence). Trimming removed 4 bases from V and 3 bases from J, with 13 bases in between. The length of the CDR3 is 14 residues. CDR3 sequence (DNA): TGTGCCAGCAGCTCGGGGGACATCTTCTACGAGCAGTACTTC. Translated, it gives CASSSGDIFYEQYF.

The chain uses TRBV11-2 and TRBJ1-2, with D perhaps TRBD1 (6 bases). There are 13 residues in the CDR3. Germline CDR1 reads SGHAT; CDR2 reads FQNNGV. The ends were cut back, 5 bases at V and 5 bases at J, with 12 bases in the middle. The CDR3 region is CASSPGAGYGYTF. CDR3 bases: TGTGCCAGCAGCCCAGGGGCGGGATATGGCTACACCTTC.

This chain joins TRBV10-2 and TRBJ2-7; no definite D call. This CDR3 region has 12 residues. The germline gives CDR1 WSHSY, CDR2 SAAADI. The V end was cut by 9 bases, the J end by 6 bases, with 15 bases between. The CDR3, as DNA: TGCGCCAGTGGGATCATGGGCGGCGAGCAGTACTTC. Translating it yields CASGIMGGEQYF.